The 17 T cell receptor beta chains presented below share a single source sample, sequenced in a study of T cells after yellow fever vaccination. TCRdb re-called the 5' RACE reads through MiXCR, storing one row per CDR3 protein. The data show 68,000 or so distinct CDR3 sequences, with about 6% seen just once and 30% to 45% held by the top ten. Sequenced here: CD8+ T cells sorted from PBMCs, sampled roughly seven weeks after the first yellow fever vaccination. All receptors derive from a young man who received the YFV17D yellow fever vaccine.

This clonotype was picked up many times. In this CDR3 the conserved last residue, phenylalanine or tryptophan, is missing, so a read error is likely. The limits of the CDR3 on the DNA are not certain, so only TCRdb's listed CDR3 is given. This chain joins TRBV4-1 and TRBJ1-1; the D call TRBD1 from the table was never checked on the DNA. The CDR3 numbers 15 amino acids, ends counted. Germline lookup yields CDR1 MGHRA and CDR2 YSYEKL. The CDR3 loop is CASSQDFVGQPRHLL.

This clonotype was seen ten or more times. The genes are TRBV7-2 and TRBJ2-7, with D maybe TRBD2 (5 bases). The CDR3 is 15 residues long. V lost 6 bases and J lost 4, with 19 bases in between. Germline loops: CDR1 SGHTA, CDR2 FQGNSA. This CDR3 is CASRFYRGGGYEQYF. The CDR3 DNA reads TGTGCCAGCAGATTTTATCGGGGTGGTGGTTACGAGCAGTACTTC.

The sample holds a few counts of this clonotype. The chain couples TRBV7-2 to TRBJ2-1, with D maybe TRBD1 (5 bases). The CDR3 has 14 residues. V was trimmed by 3 bases and J by 2 bases, leaving 8 bases between them. Germline CDR1 is SGHTA and CDR2 is FQGNSA. For the CDR3, the DNA is TGTGCCAGCAGCTTCAGGGTAGCCTACAATGAGCAGTTCTTC. Translation: CASSFRVAYNEQFF.

This clonotype has at least ten counts. The junction departs from the called germline gene at one end, perhaps through a read error. The gene calls are TRBV7-9 and TRBJ1-1; D ambiguous. CDR1 and CDR2 from the germline V gene are SEHNR and FQNEAQ (reference sequence). The CDR3 covers 15 residues. The CDR3, as DNA: TGTGCCAGCAGCTTAGTGGCGCTTAAGAACCCTGAAGCTTTCTTT. Translation: CASSLVALKNPEAFF.

This clonotype has more than one count but fewer than ten. The chain has TRBV5-6 and TRBJ2-1; D is perhaps TRBD2 (6 bases). The germline gives CDR1 SGHDT, CDR2 YYEEEE. V was clipped by 9 bases and J by 5 bases, with 18 bases between them. The CDR3 extends over 14 amino acids. DNA of the CDR3: TGTGCCATCGGCCCCGGGGGACGGCACAATGAGCAGTTCTTC. Translation: CAIGPGGRHNEQFF.

This clonotype was seen many times. V is TRBV4-1 and J is TRBJ2-1; D is perhaps TRBD1 or TRBD2 (5 bases each). This CDR3 is 18 amino acids long. With 0 bases removed from V and 12 bases from J, the gap between germline ends came to 27 bases. Germline lookup yields CDR1 MGHRA and CDR2 YSYEKL. CDR3 coding DNA: TGCGCCAGCAGCCAAGACGAGGGGATTATGACGGGCTCCAAGGGGCAGTTCTTC. Encoded protein: CASSQDEGIMTGSKGQFF.

The gene calls are TRBV5-4 and TRBJ1-1, with TRBD1 as a possible D gene (6 bases). Looked up from germline, CDR1 is SGHNT and CDR2 is YYREEE (reference sequence). The CDR3 sequence is 17 residues long. V dropped 8 bases and J dropped 4 bases, with 27 bases sitting between them. The CDR3 sequence is CASRGGGDPIPSTEAFF. CDR3 DNA: TGTGCCAGTAGGGGGGGTGGGGATCCTATACCCAGCACTGAAGCTTTCTTT.

This clonotype was detected ten times or more. V and J are TRBV29-1 and TRBJ1-1; D gene ambiguous. CDR3 size: 11 residues. Trimming removed 5 bases from V and 0 bases from J, with 4 bases in between. Germline CDR1 and CDR2: SQVTM and ANQGSEA. The CDR3 loop reads CSVPLNTEAFF. The CDR3 nucleotides read TGCAGCGTTCCCCTGAACACTGAAGCTTTCTTT.

This clonotype was recorded many times. CDR3 in amino acids: CASSPPRGAIYNEQFF. CDR3 sequence (DNA): TGCGCCAGCAGTCCTCCCAGGGGCGCGATCTACAATGAGCAGTTCTTC. This chain links TRBV23-1 with TRBJ2-1; D is perhaps TRBD1 (6 bases). TRBV23-1 is known as an ORF, though its function is uncertain. The CDR3 consists of 16 residues. V lost 4 bases, J lost 3 bases, and 16 bases lay in between.

The chain uses TRBV13 and TRBJ2-1; TRBD2 is a possible D gene (6 bases). The CDR3 totals 13 residues. Germline V gene lookup returns CDR1 PRHDT and CDR2 FYEKMQ (reference sequence). V was clipped by 4 bases and J by 5 bases, with 9 bases between them. The CDR3 DNA reads as TGTGCCAGCAGCTCCGGGACTCACAATGAGCAGTTCTTC. Amino acid sequence: CASSSGTHNEQFF.

This clonotype was detected once. A clone one base away is much larger, so this may be a read error. V and J are TRBV4-1 and TRBJ2-3, with D unclear. Germline V gene lookup returns CDR1 MGHRA and CDR2 YSYEKL. This CDR3 is 13 amino acids long. CDR3: CASSQVGSDTRYF. The CDR3 DNA reads TGCGCCAGCAGCCAAGTAGGGTCAGATACGCGGTATTTT.

In its sample, this clonotype was seen a few times. The chain combines TRBV4-1 with TRBJ2-5; the match to TRBD1 covers 12 bases. This CDR3 spans 16 amino acids. Germline V gene sequence: CDR1 MGHRA, CDR2 YSYEKL. V trimming: 3 bases; J trimming: 5 bases; junction bases outside the gene matches: 7. This chain's CDR3 is CASSQDPGQGAETQYF. Here the CDR3 DNA reads TGCGCCAGCAGCCAGGACCCGGGACAGGGGGCCGAGACCCAGTACTTC.

The sample holds many counts of this clonotype. The gene calls are TRBV7-9 and TRBJ2-5; D may be TRBD1 or TRBD2 (5 bases each). The CDR3 has 16 residues. From germline, CDR1 is SEHNR and CDR2 FQNEAQ (reference sequence). V lost 5 bases, J lost 1 base, and 17 bases lay in between. The CDR3 protein is CASSTSPGTVQETQYF. Here the CDR3 DNA reads TGTGCCAGCAGCACATCTCCAGGGACGGTCCAAGAGACCCAGTACTTC.

The rearrangement uses TRBV25-1 and TRBJ1-6; D is possibly TRBD1 (5 bases). Trimming cost V 3 bases and J 6 bases, with 12 bases left between them. Per germline, CDR1 MGHDK and CDR2 SYGVNS. CDR3 length: 15 residues. The CDR3 loop is CASSDWGDSNSPLHF. CDR3 sequence (DNA): TGTGCCAGCAGTGATTGGGGGGATTCTAATTCACCCCTCCACTTT.

About this clonotype: It may be a read error: a sequence one base away is much more abundant. The V gene is TRBV4-1, the J gene TRBJ1-1, with D possibly matching TRBD1 (6 bases). V lost 2 bases, J lost 3 bases, and 16 bases lay in between. Per germline, CDR1 MGHRA and CDR2 YSYEKL. CDR3 length: 16 amino acids. In DNA form, the CDR3 reads TGCGCCAGCAGCCAATTGACAGGAGGCATGGACACTGAAGCTTTCTTT. It encodes CASSQLTGGMDTEAFF.

This clonotype has ten or more counts. The chain carries TRBV6-2 or TRBV6-3 and TRBJ2-2; 8 bases line up with TRBD2. Germline V gene lookup returns CDR1 MNHEY and CDR2 SVGEGT. V lost 6 bases, J lost 6 bases, and 9 bases stayed unmatched. CDR3 size: 15 residues. The CDR3 spells CASRTAGGEAGELFF. In DNA, the CDR3 is TGTGCCAGCAGGACCGCGGGGGGTGAAGCCGGGGAGCTGTTTTTT.

This clonotype was detected many times. V is TRBV11-2 and J is TRBJ2-1, with 11 bases matching TRBD2. The CDR3 totals 15 residues. Per germline, CDR1 SGHAT and CDR2 FQNNGV. V was pared by 6 bases and J by 5 bases, with 6 bases of the junction left unmatched. DNA of the CDR3: TGTGCCAGCAGGTCCGGGACTAGCGGCAACAATGAGCAGTTCTTC. Protein sequence: CASRSGTSGNNEQFF.